Below, 20 T cell receptor beta chains from the same sample are listed, as sequenced in a study of prognosis after radiotherapy for stage I lung cancer. By two-round multiplex PCR, the TCR beta CDR3 was amplified from genomic DNA. With primers specific to each TRBV and TRBJ gene, the first-round PCR was performed. MiXCR, applied by TCRdb to the multiplex PCR reads, yields one record per CDR3 protein. The sample consists of 20,000 to 30,000 distinct CDR3 sequences, about two fifths of them appearing once. The material sequenced was PBMCs, taken before or after stereotactic body radiation therapy (not recorded which). The receptor source for this set is a donor over 45 with non-small cell lung cancer.

A remark on this clonotype: At one end, the junction sequence differs from germline, possibly due to a read error. The chain recombines TRBV30 with TRBJ2-2; the match to TRBD2 covers 8 bases. The CDR3 runs to 14 residues. CDR1 and CDR2 (germline): GTSNPN, SVGIG (reference sequence). The DNA for the CDR3 is TGTGCCTGGATTAATACGGGAGGGACCGGGGAGCTGTTCTTT. Protein: CAWINTGGTGELFF. The variable domain in full, completed from reference TRBV30 and TRBJ2-2, reads SQTIHQWPATLVQPVGSPLSLECTVEGTSNPNLYWYRQAAGRGLQLLFYSVGIGQISSEVPQNLSASRPQDRQFILSSKKLLLSDSGFYLCAWINTGGTGELFFGEGSRLTVL.

This clonotype occurred once. A read error is possible here, since a much larger clone lies one base away. Here the CDR3 DNA reads TGCAGCGTTGCGACTGCGGAAGCTTTATTT. It is translated as CSVATAEALF. The rearrangement uses TRBV29-1 and TRBJ1-1; D is ambiguous. CDR3 length: 10 residues. Per germline, CDR1 SQVTM and CDR2 ANQGSEA. Filled out from reference TRBV29-1 and TRBJ1-1, the complete variable domain reads SAVISQKPSRDICQRGTSLTIQCQVDSQVTMMFWYRQQPGQSLTLIATANQGSEATYESGFVIDKFPISRPNLTFSTLTVSNMSPEDSSIYLCSVATAEALFGQGTRLTVV.

The rearrangement links TRBV5-1 to TRBJ2-7; D not certain. The germline V gene has CDR1 SGHRS and CDR2 YFSETQ. The CDR3 is 12 amino acids. V lost 0 bases and J 6 bases, leaving 7 bases between the germline ends. CDR3 sequence reads: CASSLGPGEQYF. CDR3 DNA sequence: TGCGCCAGCAGCTTGGGTCCGGGCGAGCAGTACTTC.

Relative to its sample, this clonotype is medium-sized. The rearrangement links TRBV6-1 to TRBJ1-2; D is unclear. There are 13 residues in the CDR3. Germline CDR1 MNHNS, CDR2 SASEGT. V dropped 4 bases and J dropped 8 bases, with 14 bases sitting between them. CDR3 region: CASSAWGSGGYTF. The CDR3 DNA follows: TGTGCCAGCAGTGCGTGGGGAAGCGGAGGCTACACCTTC.

This clonotype was detected once. One end of the junction does not line up with germline, which may come from a read error. The chain recombines TRBV6-1 with TRBJ2-6; no clear D. The CDR3 runs to 16 residues. Germline V gives CDR1 MNHNS, CDR2 SASEGT. CDR3 region: CASSTPRCSWANVLTF. The CDR3 bases are TGTGCCAGCAGTACGCCACGGTGCTCTTGGGCCAACGTCCTGACTTTC.

Many counts were recorded for this clonotype. This rearrangement joins TRBV14 to TRBJ2-1, with D perhaps matching TRBD2 (6 bases). V gave up 1 base and J gave up 1 base, with 11 bases separating them. In germline, CDR1 is SGHDN, CDR2 FVKESK. This CDR3 is built from 16 residues. CDR3 loop: CASSQGPGVSYNEQFF. CDR3 sequence (DNA): TGTGCCAGCAGCCAAGGTCCGGGAGTATCCTACAATGAGCAGTTCTTC.

By its share, this clonotype is medium-sized (0.01 to 0.1%). This chain links TRBV11-2 with TRBJ1-5; D is unclear. V was cut by 8 bases and J by 1 base, with 18 bases left in between. From germline, CDR1 is SGHAT and CDR2 FQNNGV. The CDR3 sequence is 16 residues long. The CDR3 here is CASAQSGSGSNQPQHF. CDR3 in DNA: TGTGCCAGCGCCCAATCGGGCAGCGGCAGCAATCAGCCCCAGCATTTT.

This clonotype was recorded many times. This chain links TRBV27 with TRBJ1-1; D gene ambiguous. In germline, CDR1 is MNHEY, CDR2 SMNVEV (reference sequence). The CDR3 extends over 15 amino acids. V lost 3 bases, J lost 2 bases, and 13 bases lay in between. The chain's CDR3 is CASSFGAPGNTEAFF. In DNA, the CDR3 is TGTGCCAGCAGTTTTGGTGCCCCGGGAAACACTGAAGCTTTCTTT.

This clonotype was detected ten times or more. The V gene is TRBV3-1, the J gene TRBJ2-1; 10 nucleotides align to TRBD2. Germline V gene data show CDR1 as LGHDT and CDR2 as YNNKEL (reference sequence). V trimming: 4 bases; J trimming: 10 bases; junction bases outside the gene matches: 10. The CDR3 runs to 15 residues. The CDR3 bases are TGTGCCAGCAGCCCGCGTAGTCTAGCGGGAGAAGAGCAGTTCTTC. Translated, it gives CASSPRSLAGEEQFF.

Worth noting for this clonotype: Compared with germline, one end of the junction differs, possibly owing to a read error. V gene TRBV6-5 combines with J gene TRBJ2-3, with D tentatively TRBD2 (6 bases). This CDR3 contains 16 residues. Germline V gene data show CDR1 as MNHEY and CDR2 as SVGAGI. The CDR3 DNA reads TGTGCCAGCAGTTACCGGGGGAACAGTGGCACAGATACTCAGTATTTT. It codes for CASSYRGNSGTDTQYF.

The chain employs TRBV20-1 and TRBJ2-7, with a weak D call TRBD1 (6 bases). The V end was cut by 3 bases, the J end by 2 bases, with 20 bases between. CDR1 DFQATT and CDR2 SNEGSKA come from the germline V gene (reference sequence). The CDR3 is 16 residues long. The CDR3 loop reads CSARRVVGAWAYEQYF. CDR3 bases: TGCAGTGCTAGGCGGGTTGTGGGGGCATGGGCCTACGAGCAGTACTTC.

The V call is TRBV19, the J call TRBJ1-1, with D tentatively TRBD1 (6 bases). Per the germline V gene, CDR1 is LNHDA and CDR2 is SQIVND (reference sequence). The CDR3 covers 13 residues. V was shortened by 4 bases and J by 3 bases, with 9 bases between the two germline ends. The CDR3 sequence: CASSTNRDTEAFF. The CDR3 region has the DNA TGTGCCAGTAGTACTAACAGGGACACTGAAGCTTTCTTT.

In regard to this clonotype: Only one base separates this from a far larger clonotype, so it likely reflects a read error. The rearrangement links TRBV6-2 or TRBV6-3 to TRBJ2-5, with 8 positions matching TRBD1. This CDR3 is built from 17 residues. The germline CDR1 and CDR2 sequences are MNHEY and SVGEGT. V was pared by 5 bases and J by 2 bases, with 13 bases of the junction left unmatched. The CDR3 protein is CASSDTGQGGSQETQYF. CDR3 in DNA: TGTGCCAGCAGTGATACTGGACAGGGAGGATCACAAGAGACCCAGTACTTC.

Comments on this clonotype: One end of the junction fails to match germline, which may point to a read error. The chain has TRBV6-9 and TRBJ2-7; 7 positions match TRBD2. Germline V CDR1 and CDR2: MNHGY, SVAAGI. CDR3 size: 16 residues. CDR3 loop: CAGSYTTIGGIGEQYF. Here the CDR3 DNA reads TGTGCCGGCAGTTACACAACTATCGGGGGGATTGGGGAGCAGTACTTC.

The table lists this clonotype with many counts. This chain joins TRBV9 and TRBJ2-5; 7 nucleotides line up with TRBD2. J was trimmed by 5 bases and V by 5 bases; bases with no gene match: 6. The CDR3 spans 13 residues. CDR1 and CDR2 from the germline V gene are SGDLS and YYNGEE. CDR3 loop: CASSTSAGETQYF. DNA for the CDR3: TGTGCCAGCAGTACTAGCGCTGGGGAGACCCAGTACTTC. The entire variable domain, with the rest obtained from reference TRBV9 and TRBJ2-5, is as follows: DSGVTQTPKHLITATGQRVTLRCSPRSGDLSVYWYQQSLDQGLQFLIQYYNGEERAKGNILERFSAQQFPDLHSELNLSSLELGDSALYFCASSTSAGETQYFGPGTRLLVL.

This clonotype was found many times. V usage is TRBV19 and J usage is TRBJ2-3, with D possibly being TRBD1 (5 bases). This CDR3 has 15 residues. Germline V gene sequence: CDR1 LNHDA, CDR2 SQIVND (reference sequence). Trimming took 4 bases from V and 0 from J, leaving 11 bases between them. The CDR3, as DNA: TGTGCCAGTAGTACCCTCTACAGGAGCACAGATACGCAGTATTTT. The encoded protein is CASSTLYRSTDTQYF.

This clonotype is medium-sized (0.01 to 0.1%). CDR3 protein: CASRQGSSGRGSYEQYF. Written as DNA, the CDR3 is TGTGCCAGCAGACAGGGTAGTAGCGGGAGGGGGTCCTACGAGCAGTACTTC. The chain links TRBV6-1 to TRBJ2-7; 11 bases fit TRBD2. Germline CDR1 is MNHNS and CDR2 is SASEGT. The length of the CDR3 is 17 residues. After removal of 6 bases from V and 1 base from J, the junction contained 11 bases not matched to a gene.

This clonotype was recorded many times. Here the CDR3 DNA reads TGTGCCAGTAGTATTAGAGGGGGCCATCAGCCCCAGCATTTT. This gives the protein CASSIRGGHQPQHF. The chain recombines TRBV19 with TRBJ1-5, with 7 bases identical to TRBD1. Trimming took 3 bases from V and 5 from J; bases not matched to a gene: 4. The CDR3 covers 14 residues. Germline V gives CDR1 LNHDA, CDR2 SQIVND (reference sequence).

This clonotype was observed many times. The chain recombines TRBV20-1 with TRBJ2-3, with TRBD2 matching over 9 bases. Germline V CDR1 and CDR2: DFQATT, SNEGSKA (reference sequence). The CDR3 is made up of 16 amino acids. Losses at the gene ends were 5 bases for V and 4 bases for J; bases not matched to a gene: 13. In DNA, the CDR3 is TGCAGTGCTCCCCCACTGCGCGGGAGGGGGGCAGATACGCAGTATTTT. Its protein product is CSAPPLRGRGADTQYF.

This clonotype was seen just once. This likely reflects a read error, since a far larger clone is one base away. V is TRBV29-1 and J is TRBJ2-5; TRBD1 or TRBD2 may be the D gene (5 bases each). The DNA end favors TRBJ2-1, so the J call may be wrong. Germline V gene data show CDR1 as SQVTM and CDR2 as ANQGSEA. This CDR3 is 16 amino acids long. The CDR3 DNA sequence: TGCAGCGCGAGTAGACAGACGGGACCCTTCTACAATGAGCAGTTCTTC. Its translation is CSASRQTGPFYNEQFF.